This TCR beta chain was sequenced in a study of blood T cells in healthy people across ages. Findings and limits, study-wide: CMV status of donors was not determined, possibly confounding expanded clonotype changes. In long-lived donors, naive CD4+ cell counts and diversity exceeded those of aged donors. Investigators treated diversity estimates from one million T cells as underestimates.

Worth noting for this clonotype: The antigen is unknown.

This CDR3 is built from 18 residues. Germline lookup yields CDR1 SGHTA and CDR2 FQGNSA. With V trimmed by 4 bases and J by 11 bases, 20 bases remained unmatched. The second PCR ran about 6 to 12 cycles with a sample-barcoded 5' primer and J-beta primers. One entry per CDR3 protein results from TCRdb running MiXCR on the 5' RACE reads. This sample has about 1,000,000 distinct CDR3 sequences, with more than 40% found just once. The rearrangement joins TRBV7-2 to TRBJ2-5, with 12 bases that match TRBD2. This receptor was obtained from a woman aged 55-70 years in good health. The sample was blood. CDR3: CASSSRNGLAGPFNEQYF. The CDR3 DNA sequence: TGTGCCAGCAGCTCGAGAAATGGACTAGCGGGACCGTTTAATGAGCAGTACTTC.